The TCR beta chain described here comes from a study of technical replicates of blood from a handful of donors. Losses at the gene ends were 2 bases for V and 5 bases for J; bases not matched to a gene: 6. This CDR3 comprises 16 residues. CDR1 is KGHSH, CDR2 LQKENI, per germline. The data were produced by immunoSEQ multiplex PCR, yet TCRdb's version contains in-frame clones alone and is incomplete. The sample has around 53,000 clones; about 90% are singletons. This receptor was identified in a human donor in good health. Some clones in this sample may be carry-over from other donors' samples. Sequencing was carried out using PBMCs. The V and J genes are TRBV18 and TRBJ2-2, with TRBD1 matching 9 bases. The CDR3 loop is CASSPIQGARTGELFF. CDR3 DNA: TGTGCCAGCTCACCAATACAGGGGGCACGGACCGGGGAGCTGTTTTTT.